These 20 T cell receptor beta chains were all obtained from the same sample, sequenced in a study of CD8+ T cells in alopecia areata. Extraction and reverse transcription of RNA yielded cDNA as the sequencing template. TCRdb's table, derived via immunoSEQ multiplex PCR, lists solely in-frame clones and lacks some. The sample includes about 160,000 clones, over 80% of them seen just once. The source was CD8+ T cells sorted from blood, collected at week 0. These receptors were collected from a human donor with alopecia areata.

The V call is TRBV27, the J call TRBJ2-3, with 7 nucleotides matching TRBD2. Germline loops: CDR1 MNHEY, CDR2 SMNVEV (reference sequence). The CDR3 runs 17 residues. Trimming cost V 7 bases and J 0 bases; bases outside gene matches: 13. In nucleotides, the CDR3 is TGTGCCAGCACCCCATTCTCTAGCGGCCCTAGCACAGATACGCAGTATTTT. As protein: CASTPFSSGPSTDTQYF.

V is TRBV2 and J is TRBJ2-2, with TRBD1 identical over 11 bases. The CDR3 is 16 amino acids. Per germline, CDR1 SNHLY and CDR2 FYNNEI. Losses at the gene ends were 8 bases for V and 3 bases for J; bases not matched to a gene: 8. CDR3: CASHKRTGGYTGELFF. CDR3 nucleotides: TGTGCCAGCCACAAAAGGACAGGGGGCTACACCGGGGAGCTGTTTTTT.

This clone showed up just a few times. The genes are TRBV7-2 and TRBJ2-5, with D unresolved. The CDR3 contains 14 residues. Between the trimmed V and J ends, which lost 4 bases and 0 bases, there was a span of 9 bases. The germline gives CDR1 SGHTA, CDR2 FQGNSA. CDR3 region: CASSSDLYQETQYF. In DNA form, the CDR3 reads TGTGCCAGCAGCTCGGACCTGTACCAAGAGACCCAGTACTTC.

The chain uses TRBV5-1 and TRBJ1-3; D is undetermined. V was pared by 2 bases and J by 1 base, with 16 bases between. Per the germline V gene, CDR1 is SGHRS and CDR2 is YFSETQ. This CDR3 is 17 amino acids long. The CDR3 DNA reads TGCGCCAGCAGCTTCCGGGCCGGATTCGAGTCTGGAAACACCATATATTTT. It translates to CASSFRAGFESGNTIYF.

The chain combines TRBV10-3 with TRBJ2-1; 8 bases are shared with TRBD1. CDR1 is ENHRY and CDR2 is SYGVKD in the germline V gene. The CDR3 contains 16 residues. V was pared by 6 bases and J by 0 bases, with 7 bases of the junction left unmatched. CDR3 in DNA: TGTGCCATCAGGCCGGGACAGGAGAGCTCCTACAATGAGCAGTTCTTC. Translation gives CAIRPGQESSYNEQFF.

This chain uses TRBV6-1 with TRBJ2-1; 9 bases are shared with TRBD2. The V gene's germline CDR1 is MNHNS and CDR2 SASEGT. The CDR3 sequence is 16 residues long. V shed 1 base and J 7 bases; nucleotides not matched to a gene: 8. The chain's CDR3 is CASSEVGLAGDNEQFF. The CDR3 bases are TGTGCCAGCAGTGAAGTTGGGTTAGCGGGAGATAATGAGCAGTTCTTC.

As DNA, the CDR3 is TGTGCCAGCAGTCCATCCCGGGACAGCTACGAGCAGTACTTC. Protein product: CASSPSRDSYEQYF. The chain is built from TRBV28 and TRBJ2-7; TRBD1 matches 7 bases. The CDR3 sequence is 14 residues long. V gave up 5 bases and J gave up 3 bases; unmatched junction bases: 7. Germline-derived CDR1 and CDR2 are MDHEN and SYDVKM.

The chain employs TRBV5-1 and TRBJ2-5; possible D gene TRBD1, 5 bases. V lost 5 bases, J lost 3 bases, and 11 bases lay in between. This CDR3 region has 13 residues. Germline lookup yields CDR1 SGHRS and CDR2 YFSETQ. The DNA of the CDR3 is TGCGCCAGCAGGGGGCCGGCCGAAGAGACCCAGTACTTC. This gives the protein CASRGPAEETQYF.

Here the CDR3 reads CASSQGPGRAYRADTQYF. As DNA, the CDR3 is TGTGCCAGCAGCCAAGGTCCCGGGCGGGCCTACCGAGCAGATACGCAGTATTTT. The J gene is TRBJ2-3, the V gene TRBV4-2; TRBD2 is a possible D gene (5 bases). This CDR3 is built from 18 residues. With 1 base removed from V and 4 bases from J, the gap between germline ends came to 21 bases. Germline V gene data show CDR1 as LGHNA and CDR2 as YNFKEQ.

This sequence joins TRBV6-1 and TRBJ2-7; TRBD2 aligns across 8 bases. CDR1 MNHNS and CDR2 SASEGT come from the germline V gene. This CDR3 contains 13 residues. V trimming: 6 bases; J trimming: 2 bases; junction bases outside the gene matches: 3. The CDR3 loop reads CASSQGLAYEQYF. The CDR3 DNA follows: TGTGCCAGCAGCCAGGGACTAGCCTACGAGCAGTACTTC.

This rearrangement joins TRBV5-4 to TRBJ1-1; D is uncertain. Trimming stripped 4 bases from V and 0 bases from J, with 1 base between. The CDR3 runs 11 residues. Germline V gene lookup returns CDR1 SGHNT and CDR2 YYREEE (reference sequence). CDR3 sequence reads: CASSLNTEAFF. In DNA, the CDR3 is TGTGCCAGCAGCCTGAACACTGAAGCTTTCTTT.

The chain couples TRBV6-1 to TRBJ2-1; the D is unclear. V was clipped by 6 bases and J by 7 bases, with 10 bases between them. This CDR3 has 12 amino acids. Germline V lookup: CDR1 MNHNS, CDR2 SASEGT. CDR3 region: CASSNWANEQFF. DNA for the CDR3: TGTGCCAGCAGCAACTGGGCGAATGAGCAGTTCTTC.

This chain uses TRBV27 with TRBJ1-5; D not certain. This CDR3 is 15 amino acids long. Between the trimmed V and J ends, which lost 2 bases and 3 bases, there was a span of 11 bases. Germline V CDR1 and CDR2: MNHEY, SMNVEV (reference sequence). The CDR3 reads CASSLEPGLNQPQHF. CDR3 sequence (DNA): TGTGCCAGCAGTTTAGAGCCAGGACTCAATCAGCCCCAGCATTTT.

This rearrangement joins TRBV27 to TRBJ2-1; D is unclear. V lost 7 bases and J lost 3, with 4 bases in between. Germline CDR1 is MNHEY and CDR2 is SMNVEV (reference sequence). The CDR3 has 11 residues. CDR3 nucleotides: TGTGCCAGCAAAAACTACAATGAGCAGTTCTTC. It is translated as CASKNYNEQFF.

CDR3: CASSPTGGQGNTEAFF. The CDR3 nucleotides are TGCGCCAGCAGCCCAACAGGGGGACAGGGGAACACTGAAGCTTTCTTT. The chain recombines TRBV5-1 with TRBJ1-1, with 9 nucleotides matching TRBD1. The CDR3 runs to 16 residues. The J segment lost 1 base and the V segment lost 4 bases, leaving 8 bases of the junction unmatched. CDR1 and CDR2 (germline): SGHRS, YFSETQ.

CDR3 sequence: CASSKPVGSYNEQFF. The CDR3, as DNA: TGTGCCAGTAGTAAACCCGTGGGTTCCTACAATGAGCAGTTCTTC. The chain joins TRBV19 to TRBJ2-1; D ambiguous. This CDR3 contains 15 residues. V was cut by 4 bases and J by 1 base, with 11 bases left in between. From germline, CDR1 is LNHDA and CDR2 SQIVND (reference sequence).

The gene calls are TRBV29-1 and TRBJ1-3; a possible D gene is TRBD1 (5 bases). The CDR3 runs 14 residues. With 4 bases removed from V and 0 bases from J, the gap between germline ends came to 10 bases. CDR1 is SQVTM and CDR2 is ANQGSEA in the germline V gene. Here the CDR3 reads CSVAGTSSGNTIYF. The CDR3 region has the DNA TGCAGCGTTGCGGGGACGAGCTCTGGAAACACCATATATTTT.

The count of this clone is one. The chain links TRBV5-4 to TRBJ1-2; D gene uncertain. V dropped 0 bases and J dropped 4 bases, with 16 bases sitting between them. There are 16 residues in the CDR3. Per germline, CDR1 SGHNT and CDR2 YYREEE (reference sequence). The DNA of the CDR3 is TGTGCCAGCAGCTTGGACCCCAGTTCGAAGGCCTATGGCTACACCTTC. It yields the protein CASSLDPSSKAYGYTF.

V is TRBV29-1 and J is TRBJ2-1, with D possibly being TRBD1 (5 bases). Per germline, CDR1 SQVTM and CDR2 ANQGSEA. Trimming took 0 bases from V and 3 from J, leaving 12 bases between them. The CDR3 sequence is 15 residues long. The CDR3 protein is CSVEDLAGYYNEQFF. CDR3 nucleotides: TGCAGCGTTGAAGATTTGGCAGGGTACTACAATGAGCAGTTCTTC.

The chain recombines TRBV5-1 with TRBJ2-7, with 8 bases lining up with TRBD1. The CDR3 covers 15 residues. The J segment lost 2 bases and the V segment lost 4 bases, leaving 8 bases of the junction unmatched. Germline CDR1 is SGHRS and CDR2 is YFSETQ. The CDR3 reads CASSLQDRDPYEQYF. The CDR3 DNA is TGCGCCAGCAGCCTACAGGACAGGGATCCCTACGAGCAGTACTTC.